A single sample gave rise to the 10 T cell receptor beta chains below, sequenced in a study of response to subunit inactivated influenza vaccine. Each CDR3 protein gets one entry after TCRdb re-called the RT-PCR reads with MiXCR. There are around 320,000 distinct CDR3 sequences in the sample; about 20% occur only once, and about 9.4% lies in the top ten. The sequencing here drew on PBMCs from blood, taken less than 22 months after vaccination. These receptor sequences come from a man between 50 and 75 years old who received an inactivated influenza vaccine.

This chain joins TRBV6-2 or TRBV6-3 and TRBJ2-1; 12 bases are shared with TRBD2. From germline, CDR1 is MNHEY and CDR2 SVGEGT. V trimming: 0 bases; J trimming: 2 bases; junction bases outside the gene matches: 2. This CDR3 is built from 17 residues. The CDR3 DNA follows: TGTGCCAGCAGTTACTCCCCTAGCGGGAGGGCCTACAATGAGCAGTTCTTC. Translated: CASSYSPSGRAYNEQFF.

The chain combines TRBV6-2 or TRBV6-3 with TRBJ1-5; 7 positions match TRBD1. In germline, CDR1 is MNHEY, CDR2 SVGEGT. Losses at the gene ends were 4 bases for V and 1 base for J; bases not matched to a gene: 4. This CDR3 is 15 amino acids long. This CDR3 is CASSSRDRSNQPQHF. As DNA, the CDR3 is TGTGCCAGCAGTTCCCGGGACAGAAGCAATCAGCCCCAGCATTTT.

V gene TRBV7-9 combines with J gene TRBJ1-4, with a possible D match to TRBD1 (5 bases). The V end lost 1 base, the J end lost 7 bases, and 10 bases lay between the germline ends. Germline V CDR1 and CDR2: SEHNR, FQNEAQ (reference sequence). The CDR3 is made up of 14 amino acids. The CDR3 sequence is CASSLGQRSEKLFF. The CDR3 DNA follows: TGTGCCAGCAGCTTAGGACAGAGGAGTGAAAAACTGTTTTTT.

About this clonotype itself: An end of the junction differs from the germline gene, which may be a read error. The V call is TRBV12-3 or TRBV12-4, the J call TRBJ1-1; D is possibly TRBD1 (5 bases). The CDR3 spans 15 residues. As DNA, the CDR3 is TGTGCCGGCAGTTTAGGGGTAGGGACGGTCACTGAAGCTTTCTTT. Translation: CAGSLGVGTVTEAFF.

In this sample, this clonotype turned up a few times. This chain links TRBV12-3 or TRBV12-4 with TRBJ2-3; possible D gene TRBD1, 6 bases. This CDR3 has 15 residues. Trimming took off 7 bases at V and 2 bases at J, with 16 bases between the two ends. CDR3 in amino acids: CASNLLGHSTDTQYF. CDR3 DNA: TGTGCCAGCAACCTATTGGGACATTCCACAGATACGCAGTATTTT.

The V gene is TRBV2, the J gene TRBJ2-2; D may be TRBD1 (6 bases). CDR3 length equals 15 residues. The ends were cut back, 7 bases at V and 2 bases at J, with 14 bases in the middle. Germline V gene lookup returns CDR1 SNHLY and CDR2 FYNNEI. CDR3 nucleotides: TGTGCCAGCACCAAAGACAGGACAAACACCGGGGAGCTGTTTTTT. As protein: CASTKDRTNTGELFF.

The table lists this clonotype with a few counts. V is TRBV12-3 or TRBV12-4 and J is TRBJ1-2; TRBD1 matches at 7 bases. J gave up 6 bases and V 8 bases, and 6 bases lay outside the gene matches. The CDR3 length is 12 residues. The CDR3 sequence: CASVPDRDGYTF. Written as DNA, the CDR3 is TGTGCCAGCGTCCCAGACAGGGATGGCTACACCTTC.

The chain joins TRBV20-1 to TRBJ2-3, with TRBD1 matching 12 bases. V lost 6 bases, J lost 5 bases, and 15 bases stayed unmatched. The CDR3 consists of 17 residues. CDR1 and CDR2 (germline): DFQATT, SNEGSKA (reference sequence). CDR3 in amino acids: CSAQRAPGQGAKDTQYF. The CDR3 DNA follows: TGCAGTGCCCAACGGGCCCCGGGACAGGGGGCGAAAGATACGCAGTATTTT.

This clonotype has a handful of counts. The chain couples TRBV5-1 to TRBJ2-1, with 8 nucleotides matching TRBD2. V lost 4 bases to trimming and J lost 6 bases; unmatched junction nucleotides: 9. The CDR3 contains 15 residues. Germline V CDR1 and CDR2: SGHRS, YFSETQ. CDR3 in amino acids: CASSLSGLGVNEQFF. The CDR3 DNA follows: TGCGCCAGCAGCCTATCGGGACTAGGAGTCAATGAGCAGTTCTTC.

This clonotype has more than one count but fewer than ten. The gene calls are TRBV7-6 and TRBJ1-1, with a tentative D call TRBD1 (6 bases). The CDR3 runs 17 residues. V shed 5 bases and J shed 4 bases, with 23 bases lying between them. Per germline, CDR1 SGHVS and CDR2 FNYEAQ. Here the CDR3 DNA reads TGTGCCAGCAGCCCCCACGGGGTTGCAGGGGTGAGCACTGAAGCTTTCTTT. Protein sequence: CASSPHGVAGVSTEAFF.